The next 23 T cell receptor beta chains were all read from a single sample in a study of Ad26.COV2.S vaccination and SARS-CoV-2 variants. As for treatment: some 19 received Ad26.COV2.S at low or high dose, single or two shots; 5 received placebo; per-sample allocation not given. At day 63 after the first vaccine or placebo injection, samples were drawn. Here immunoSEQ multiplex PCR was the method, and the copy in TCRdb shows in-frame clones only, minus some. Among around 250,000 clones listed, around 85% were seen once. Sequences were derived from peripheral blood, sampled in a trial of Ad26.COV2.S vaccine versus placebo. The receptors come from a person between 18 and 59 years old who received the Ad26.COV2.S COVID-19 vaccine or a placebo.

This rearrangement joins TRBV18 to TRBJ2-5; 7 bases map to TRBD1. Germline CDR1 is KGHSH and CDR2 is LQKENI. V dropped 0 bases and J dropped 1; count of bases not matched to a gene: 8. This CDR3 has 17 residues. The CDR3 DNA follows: TGTGCCAGCTCACCACCGAAACAGGGGCCGCTCCAAGAGACCCAGTACTTC. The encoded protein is CASSPPKQGPLQETQYF.

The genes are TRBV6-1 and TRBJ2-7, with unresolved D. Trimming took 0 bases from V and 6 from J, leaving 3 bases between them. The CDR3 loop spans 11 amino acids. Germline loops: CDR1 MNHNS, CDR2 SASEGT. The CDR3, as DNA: TGTGCCAGCAGTGAAGCCGCCGAGCAGTACTTC. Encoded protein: CASSEAAEQYF.

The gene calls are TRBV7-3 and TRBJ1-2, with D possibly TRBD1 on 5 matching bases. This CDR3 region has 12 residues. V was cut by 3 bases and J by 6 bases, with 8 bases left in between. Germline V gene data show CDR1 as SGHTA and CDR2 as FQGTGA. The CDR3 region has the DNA TGTGCCAGCAGCTTGGGGGATCATGGCTACACCTTC. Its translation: CASSLGDHGYTF. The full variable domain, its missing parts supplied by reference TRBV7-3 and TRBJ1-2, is GAGVSQTPSNKVTEKGKYVELRCDPISGHTALYWYRQSLGQGPEFLIYFQGTGAADDSGLPNDRFFAVRPEGSVSTLKIQRTERGDSAVYLCASSLGDHGYTFGSGTRLTVV.

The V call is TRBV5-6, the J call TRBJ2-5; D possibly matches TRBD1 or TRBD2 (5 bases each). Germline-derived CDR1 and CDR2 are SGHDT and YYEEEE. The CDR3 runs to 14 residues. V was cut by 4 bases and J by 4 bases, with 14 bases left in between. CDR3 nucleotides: TGTGCCAGCAGCCCCGGGGACGCCGGAGAGACCCAGTACTTC. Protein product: CASSPGDAGETQYF.

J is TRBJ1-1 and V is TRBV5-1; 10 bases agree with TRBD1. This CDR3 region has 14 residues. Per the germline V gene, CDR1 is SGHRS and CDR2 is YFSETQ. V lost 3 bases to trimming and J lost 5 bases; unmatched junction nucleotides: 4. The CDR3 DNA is TGCGCCAGCAGCTGGGGACAGGGGAAGACTGAAGCTTTCTTT. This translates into CASSWGQGKTEAFF.

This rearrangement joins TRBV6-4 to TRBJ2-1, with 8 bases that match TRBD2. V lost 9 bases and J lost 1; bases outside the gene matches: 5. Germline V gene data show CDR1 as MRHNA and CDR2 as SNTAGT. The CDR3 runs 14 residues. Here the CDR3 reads CASKAGASYNEQFF. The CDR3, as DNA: TGTGCCAGTAAAGCGGGGGCTTCCTACAATGAGCAGTTCTTC.

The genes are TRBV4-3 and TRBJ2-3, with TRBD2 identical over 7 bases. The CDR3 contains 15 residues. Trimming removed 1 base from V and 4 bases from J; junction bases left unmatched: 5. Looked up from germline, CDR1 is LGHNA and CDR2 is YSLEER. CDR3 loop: CASSQVAGVPDTQYF. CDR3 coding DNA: TGCGCCAGCAGCCAAGTGGCGGGGGTCCCAGATACGCAGTATTTT.

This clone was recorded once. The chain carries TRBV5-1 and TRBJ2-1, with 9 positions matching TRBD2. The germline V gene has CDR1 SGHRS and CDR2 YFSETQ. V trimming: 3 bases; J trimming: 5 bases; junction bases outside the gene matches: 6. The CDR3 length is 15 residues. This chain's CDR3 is CASSWTSELNNEQFF. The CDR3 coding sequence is TGCGCCAGCAGCTGGACTAGCGAGCTCAACAATGAGCAGTTCTTC. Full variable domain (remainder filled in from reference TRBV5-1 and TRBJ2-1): KAGVTQTPRYLIKTRGQQVTLSCSPISGHRSVSWYQQTPGQGLQFLFEYFSETQRNKGNFPGRFSGRQFSNSRSEMNVSTLELGDSALYLCASSWTSELNNEQFFGPGTRLTVL.

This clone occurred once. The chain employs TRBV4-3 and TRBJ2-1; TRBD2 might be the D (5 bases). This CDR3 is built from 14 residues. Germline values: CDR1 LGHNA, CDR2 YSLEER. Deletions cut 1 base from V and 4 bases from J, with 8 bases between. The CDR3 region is CASSQGAEYNEQFF. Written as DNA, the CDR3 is TGCGCCAGCAGCCAAGGAGCGGAGTACAATGAGCAGTTCTTC.

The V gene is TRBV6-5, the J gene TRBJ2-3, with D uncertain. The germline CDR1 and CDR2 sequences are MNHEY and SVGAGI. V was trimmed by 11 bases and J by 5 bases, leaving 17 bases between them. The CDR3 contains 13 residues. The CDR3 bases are TGTGCCTGTGCGGCAGCTACCATAGATACGCAGTATTTT. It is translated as CACAAATIDTQYF.

DNA of the CDR3: TGTGCCAGCAGCCCTTCGCAGGGGAGAGGCTACACCTTC. As protein: CASSPSQGRGYTF. The chain employs TRBV7-2 and TRBJ1-2; TRBD1 is a possible D gene (6 bases). Trimming stripped 5 bases from V and 8 bases from J, with 15 bases between. The CDR3 is made up of 13 amino acids. The germline gives CDR1 SGHTA, CDR2 FQGNSA.

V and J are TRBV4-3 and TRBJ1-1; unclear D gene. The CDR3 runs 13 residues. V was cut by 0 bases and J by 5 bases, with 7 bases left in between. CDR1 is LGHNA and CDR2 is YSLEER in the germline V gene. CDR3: CASSQDRSTEAFF. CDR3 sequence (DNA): TGCGCCAGCAGCCAAGATCGTTCGACTGAAGCTTTCTTT.

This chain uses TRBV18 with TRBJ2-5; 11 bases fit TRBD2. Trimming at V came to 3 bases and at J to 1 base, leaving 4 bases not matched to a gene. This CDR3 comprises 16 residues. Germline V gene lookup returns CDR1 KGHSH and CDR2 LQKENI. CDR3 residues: CASSPPGLAAQETQYF. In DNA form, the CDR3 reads TGTGCCAGCTCACCCCCGGGACTAGCGGCCCAAGAGACCCAGTACTTC.

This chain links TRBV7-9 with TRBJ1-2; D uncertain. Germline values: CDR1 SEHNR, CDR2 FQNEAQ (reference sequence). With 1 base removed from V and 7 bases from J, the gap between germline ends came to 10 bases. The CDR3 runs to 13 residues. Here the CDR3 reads CASSLDIRAGYTF. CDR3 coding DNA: TGTGCCAGCAGCTTAGACATTCGGGCTGGCTACACCTTC.

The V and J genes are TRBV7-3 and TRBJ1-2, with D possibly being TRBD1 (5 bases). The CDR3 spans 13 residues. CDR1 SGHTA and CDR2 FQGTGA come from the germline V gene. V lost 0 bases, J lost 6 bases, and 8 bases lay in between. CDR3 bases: TGTGCCAGCAGCTTAACGGGGGGAAATGGCTACACCTTC. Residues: CASSLTGGNGYTF.

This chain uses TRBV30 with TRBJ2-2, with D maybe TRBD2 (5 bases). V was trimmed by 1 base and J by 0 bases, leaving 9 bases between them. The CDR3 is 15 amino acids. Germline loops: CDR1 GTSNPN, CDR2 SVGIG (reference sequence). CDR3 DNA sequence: TGTGCCTGGAGTGGTTCTAGCTCGAACACCGGGGAGCTGTTTTTT. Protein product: CAWSGSSSNTGELFF. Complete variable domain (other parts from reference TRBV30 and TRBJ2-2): SQTIHQWPATLVQPVGSPLSLECTVEGTSNPNLYWYRQAAGRGLQLLFYSVGIGQISSEVPQNLSASRPQDRQFILSSKKLLLSDSGFYLCAWSGSSSNTGELFFGEGSRLTVL.

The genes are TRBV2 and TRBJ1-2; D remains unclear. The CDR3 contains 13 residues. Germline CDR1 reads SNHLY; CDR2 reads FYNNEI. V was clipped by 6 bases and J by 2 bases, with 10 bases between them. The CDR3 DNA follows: TGTGCCAGCAGCCCGGCGGGCAACTATGGCTACACCTTC. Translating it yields CASSPAGNYGYTF. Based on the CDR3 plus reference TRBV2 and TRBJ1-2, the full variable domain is EPEVTQTPSHQVTQMGQEVILRCVPISNHLYFYWYRQILGQKVEFLVSFYNNEISEKSEIFDDQFSVERPDGSNFTLKIRSTKLEDSAMYFCASSPAGNYGYTFGSGTRLTVV.

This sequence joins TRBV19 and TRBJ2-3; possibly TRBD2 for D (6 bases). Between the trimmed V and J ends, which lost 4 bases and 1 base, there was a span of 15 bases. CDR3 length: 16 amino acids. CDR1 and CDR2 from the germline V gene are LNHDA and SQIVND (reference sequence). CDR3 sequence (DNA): TGTGCCAGTAGTACCCTAAGGAGGGGTCGCACAGATACGCAGTATTTT. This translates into CASSTLRRGRTDTQYF.

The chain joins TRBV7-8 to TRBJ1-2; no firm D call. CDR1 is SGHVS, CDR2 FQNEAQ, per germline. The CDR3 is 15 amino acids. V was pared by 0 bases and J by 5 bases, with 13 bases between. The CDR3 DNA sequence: TGTGCCAGCAGCTTAGCTTCGTCCACGGTGTATGGCTACACCTTC. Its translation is CASSLASSTVYGYTF.

CDR3 loop: CSASSYSNYGYTF. The DNA of the CDR3 is TGCAGTGCTAGTAGCTACTCTAACTATGGCTACACCTTC. The chain carries TRBV20-1 and TRBJ1-2; unclear D gene. V was pared by 3 bases and J by 0 bases, with 8 bases between. Germline-derived CDR1 and CDR2 are DFQATT and SNEGSKA (reference sequence). CDR3 length: 13 amino acids.

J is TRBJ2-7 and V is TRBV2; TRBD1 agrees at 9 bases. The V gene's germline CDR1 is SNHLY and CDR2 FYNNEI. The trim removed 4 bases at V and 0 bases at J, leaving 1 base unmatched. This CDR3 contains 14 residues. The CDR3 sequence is CASSADRGSYEQYF. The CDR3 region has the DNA TGTGCCAGCAGTGCGGACAGGGGCTCCTACGAGCAGTACTTC.

The CDR3 DNA sequence: TGTGCCAGCAGTGAGTTGGCGGGAGGCCCAGATACGCAGTATTTT. Its translation: CASSELAGGPDTQYF. The rearrangement uses TRBV6-4 and TRBJ2-3, with 8 nucleotides matching TRBD2. This CDR3 contains 15 residues. The V and J ends lost 3 bases and 4 bases, in that order; junction bases with no gene match: 6. The V gene's germline CDR1 is MRHNA and CDR2 SNTAGT.

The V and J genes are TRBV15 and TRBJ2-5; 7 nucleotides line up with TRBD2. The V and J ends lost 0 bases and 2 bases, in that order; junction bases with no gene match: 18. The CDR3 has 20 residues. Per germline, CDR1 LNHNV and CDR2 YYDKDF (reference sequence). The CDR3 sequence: CATSRDDWEGRTLMQETQYF. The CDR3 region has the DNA TGTGCCACCAGCAGAGATGATTGGGAGGGGAGGACACTTATGCAAGAGACCCAGTACTTC.